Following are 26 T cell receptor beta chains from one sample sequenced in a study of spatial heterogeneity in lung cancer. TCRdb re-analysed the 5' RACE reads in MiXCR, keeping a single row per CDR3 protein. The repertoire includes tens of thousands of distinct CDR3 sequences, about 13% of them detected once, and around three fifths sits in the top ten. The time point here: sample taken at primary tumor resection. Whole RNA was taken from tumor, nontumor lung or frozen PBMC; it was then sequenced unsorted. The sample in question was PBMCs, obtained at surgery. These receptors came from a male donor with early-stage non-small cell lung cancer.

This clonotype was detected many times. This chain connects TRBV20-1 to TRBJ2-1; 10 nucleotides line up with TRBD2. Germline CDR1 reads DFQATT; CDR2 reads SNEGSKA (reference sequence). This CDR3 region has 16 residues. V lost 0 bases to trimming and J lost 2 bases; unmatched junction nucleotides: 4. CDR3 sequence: CSARDRTSGTYNEQFF. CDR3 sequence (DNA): TGCAGTGCTAGAGATCGGACTAGCGGAACCTACAATGAGCAGTTCTTC.

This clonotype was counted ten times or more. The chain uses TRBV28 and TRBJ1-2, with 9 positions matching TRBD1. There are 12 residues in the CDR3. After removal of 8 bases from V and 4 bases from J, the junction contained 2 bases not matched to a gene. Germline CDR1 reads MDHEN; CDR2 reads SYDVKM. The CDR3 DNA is TGTGCCAGCGCGGACAGGGGCTATGGCTACACCTTC. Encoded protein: CASADRGYGYTF.

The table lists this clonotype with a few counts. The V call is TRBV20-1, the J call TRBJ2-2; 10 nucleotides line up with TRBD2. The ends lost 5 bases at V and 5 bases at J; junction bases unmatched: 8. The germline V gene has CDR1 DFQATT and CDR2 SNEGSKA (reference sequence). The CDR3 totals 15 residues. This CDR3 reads CSAFELAGRTGELFF. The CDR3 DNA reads TGCAGTGCTTTCGAACTAGCGGGAAGGACCGGGGAGCTGTTTTTT.

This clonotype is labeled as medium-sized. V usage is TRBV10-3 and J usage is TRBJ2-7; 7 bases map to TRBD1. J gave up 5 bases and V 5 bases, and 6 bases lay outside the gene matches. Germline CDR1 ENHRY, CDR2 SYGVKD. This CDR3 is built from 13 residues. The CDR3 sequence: CAISPTGVNEQYF. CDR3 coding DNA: TGTGCCATCAGTCCCACAGGGGTCAACGAGCAGTACTTC.

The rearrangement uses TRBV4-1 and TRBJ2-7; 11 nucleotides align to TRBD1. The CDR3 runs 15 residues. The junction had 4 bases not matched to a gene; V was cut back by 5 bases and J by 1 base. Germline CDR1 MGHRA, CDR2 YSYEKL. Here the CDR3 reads CASSARDRGSYEQYF. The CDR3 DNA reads TGCGCCAGCAGCGCCCGGGACAGGGGGTCCTACGAGCAGTACTTC.

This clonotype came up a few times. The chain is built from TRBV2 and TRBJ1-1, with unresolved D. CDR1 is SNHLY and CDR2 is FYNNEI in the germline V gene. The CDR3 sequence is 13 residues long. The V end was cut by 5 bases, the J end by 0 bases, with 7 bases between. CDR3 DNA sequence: TGTGCCAGCAGTACCGATTTGAACACTGAAGCTTTCTTT. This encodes CASSTDLNTEAFF.

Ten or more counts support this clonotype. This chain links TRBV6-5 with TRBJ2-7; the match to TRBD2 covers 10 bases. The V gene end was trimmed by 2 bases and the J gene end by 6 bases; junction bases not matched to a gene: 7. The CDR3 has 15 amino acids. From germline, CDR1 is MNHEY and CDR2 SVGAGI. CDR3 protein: CASSYGASGSGEQYF. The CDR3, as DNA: TGTGCCAGCAGTTACGGGGCTAGCGGGAGTGGCGAGCAGTACTTC.

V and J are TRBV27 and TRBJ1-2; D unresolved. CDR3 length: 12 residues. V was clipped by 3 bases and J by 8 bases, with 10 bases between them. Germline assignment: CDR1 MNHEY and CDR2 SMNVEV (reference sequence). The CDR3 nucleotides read TGTGCCAGCAGTTTCGACTTCAGGGGCTACACCTTC. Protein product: CASSFDFRGYTF.

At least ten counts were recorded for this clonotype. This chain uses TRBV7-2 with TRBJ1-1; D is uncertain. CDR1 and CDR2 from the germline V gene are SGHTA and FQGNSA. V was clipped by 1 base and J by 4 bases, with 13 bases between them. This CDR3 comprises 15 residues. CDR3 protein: CASSLGASGFTEAFF. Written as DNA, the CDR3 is TGTGCCAGCAGCTTAGGGGCTAGTGGGTTCACTGAAGCTTTCTTT.

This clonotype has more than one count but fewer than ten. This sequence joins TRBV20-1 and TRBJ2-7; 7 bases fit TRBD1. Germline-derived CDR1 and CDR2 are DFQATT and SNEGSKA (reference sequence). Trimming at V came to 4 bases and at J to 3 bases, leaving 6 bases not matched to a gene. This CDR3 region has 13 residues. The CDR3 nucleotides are TGCAGTGCTATAACAGGGGACCTCTACGAGCAGTACTTC. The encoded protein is CSAITGDLYEQYF.

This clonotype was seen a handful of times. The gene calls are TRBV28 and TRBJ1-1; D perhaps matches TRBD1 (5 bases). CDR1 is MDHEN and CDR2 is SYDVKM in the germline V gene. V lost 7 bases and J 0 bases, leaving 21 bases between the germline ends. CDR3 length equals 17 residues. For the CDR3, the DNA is TGTGCCAGCAAAGGCCGGCAGGGAGAAAGTGTGAACACTGAAGCTTTCTTT. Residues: CASKGRQGESVNTEAFF.

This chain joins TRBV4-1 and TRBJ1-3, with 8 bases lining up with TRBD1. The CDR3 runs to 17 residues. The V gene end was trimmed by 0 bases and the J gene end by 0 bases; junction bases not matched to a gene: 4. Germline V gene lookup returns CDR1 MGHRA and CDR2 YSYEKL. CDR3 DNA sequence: TGCGCCAGCAGCCAAGAAGGGACAGGCCCCTCTGGAAACACCATATATTTT. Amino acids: CASSQEGTGPSGNTIYF.

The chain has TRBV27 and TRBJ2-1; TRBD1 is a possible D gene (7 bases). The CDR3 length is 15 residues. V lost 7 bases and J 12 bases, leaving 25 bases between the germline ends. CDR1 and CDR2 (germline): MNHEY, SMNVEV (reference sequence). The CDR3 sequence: CASTPEGAGEPGQFF. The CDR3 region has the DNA TGTGCCAGCACGCCGGAGGGGGCGGGCGAGCCAGGGCAGTTCTTC.

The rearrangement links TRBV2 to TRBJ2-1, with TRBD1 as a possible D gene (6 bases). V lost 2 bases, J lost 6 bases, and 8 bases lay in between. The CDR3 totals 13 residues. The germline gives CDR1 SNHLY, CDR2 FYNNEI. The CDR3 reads CASSEQQGNEQFF. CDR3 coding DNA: TGTGCCAGCAGTGAACAACAGGGCAATGAGCAGTTCTTC.

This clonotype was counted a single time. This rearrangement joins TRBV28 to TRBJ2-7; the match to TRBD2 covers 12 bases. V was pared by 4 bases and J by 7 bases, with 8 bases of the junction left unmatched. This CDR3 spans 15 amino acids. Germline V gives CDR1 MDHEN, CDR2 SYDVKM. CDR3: CASSSRTSGIGEQYF. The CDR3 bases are TGTGCCAGCAGTTCTCGGACTAGCGGGATCGGTGAGCAGTACTTC.

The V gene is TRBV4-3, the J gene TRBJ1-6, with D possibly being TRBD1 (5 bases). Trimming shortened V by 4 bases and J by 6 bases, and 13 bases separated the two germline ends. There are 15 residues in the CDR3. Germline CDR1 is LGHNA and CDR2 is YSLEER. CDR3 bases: TGCGCCAGCAGCCTTGGACATAAGGGTAATTCACCCCTCCACTTT. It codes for CASSLGHKGNSPLHF.

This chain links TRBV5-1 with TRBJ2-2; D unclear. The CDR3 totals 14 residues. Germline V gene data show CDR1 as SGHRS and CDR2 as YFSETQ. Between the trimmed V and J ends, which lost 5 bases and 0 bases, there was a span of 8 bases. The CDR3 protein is CASSRAANTGELFF. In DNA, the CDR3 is TGCGCCAGCAGTAGGGCAGCGAACACCGGGGAGCTGTTTTTT.

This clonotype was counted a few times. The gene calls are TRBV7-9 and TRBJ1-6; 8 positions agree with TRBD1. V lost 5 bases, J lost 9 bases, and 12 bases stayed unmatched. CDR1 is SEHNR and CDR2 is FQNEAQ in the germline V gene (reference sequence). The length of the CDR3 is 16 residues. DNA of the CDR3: TGTGCCAGCAGCCCGCCGGGCAGGGGGCAAGGTTCACCCCTCCACTTT. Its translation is CASSPPGRGQGSPLHF.

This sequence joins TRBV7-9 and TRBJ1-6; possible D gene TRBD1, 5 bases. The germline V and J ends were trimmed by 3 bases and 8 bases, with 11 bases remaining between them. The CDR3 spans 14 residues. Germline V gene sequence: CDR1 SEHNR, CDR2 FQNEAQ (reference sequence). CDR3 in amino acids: CASSFSGGDSPLHF. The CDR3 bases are TGTGCCAGCAGCTTTTCCGGGGGTGATTCACCCCTCCACTTT.

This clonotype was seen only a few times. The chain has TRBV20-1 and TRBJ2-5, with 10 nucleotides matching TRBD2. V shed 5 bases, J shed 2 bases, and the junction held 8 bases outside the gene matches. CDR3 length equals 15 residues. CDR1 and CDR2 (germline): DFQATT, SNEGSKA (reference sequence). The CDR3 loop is CSASRTSGGQETQYF. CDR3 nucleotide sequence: TGCAGTGCTTCCCGGACTAGCGGCGGTCAAGAGACCCAGTACTTC.

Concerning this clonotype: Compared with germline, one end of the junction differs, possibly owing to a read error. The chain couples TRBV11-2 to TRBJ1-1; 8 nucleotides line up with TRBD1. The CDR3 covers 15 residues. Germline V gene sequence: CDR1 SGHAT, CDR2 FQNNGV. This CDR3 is CASSPGQGMNTETFF. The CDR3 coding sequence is TGTGCCAGCAGCCCCGGACAGGGTATGAACACTGAAACTTTCTTT.

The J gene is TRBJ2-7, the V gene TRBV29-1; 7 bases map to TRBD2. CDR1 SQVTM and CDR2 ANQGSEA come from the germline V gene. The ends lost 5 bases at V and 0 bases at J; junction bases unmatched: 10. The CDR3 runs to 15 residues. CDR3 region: CSVRTGTTSSYEQYF. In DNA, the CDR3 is TGCAGCGTTCGGACCGGGACTACGAGCTCCTACGAGCAGTACTTC.

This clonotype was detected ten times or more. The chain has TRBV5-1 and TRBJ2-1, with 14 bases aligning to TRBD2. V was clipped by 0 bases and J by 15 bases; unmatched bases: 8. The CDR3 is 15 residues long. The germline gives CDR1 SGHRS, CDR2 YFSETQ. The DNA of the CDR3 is TGCGCCAGCAGCTTGGCCGGACTAGCGGGGGGCCCGCCGTTCTTC. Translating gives CASSLAGLAGGPPFF.

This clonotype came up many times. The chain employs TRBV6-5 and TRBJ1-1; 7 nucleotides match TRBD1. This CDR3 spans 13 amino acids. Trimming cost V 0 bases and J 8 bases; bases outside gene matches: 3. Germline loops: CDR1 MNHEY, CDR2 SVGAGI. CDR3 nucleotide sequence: TGTGCCAGCAGTTACTCCCCGGACAGGGAAGCTTTCTTT. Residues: CASSYSPDREAFF.

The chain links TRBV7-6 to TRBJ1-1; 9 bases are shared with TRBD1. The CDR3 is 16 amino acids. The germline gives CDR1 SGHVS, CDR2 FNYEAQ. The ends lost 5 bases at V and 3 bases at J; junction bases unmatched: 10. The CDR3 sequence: CASSLWTGVGDTEAFF. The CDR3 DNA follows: TGTGCCAGCAGCCTTTGGACAGGGGTTGGAGACACTGAAGCTTTCTTT.

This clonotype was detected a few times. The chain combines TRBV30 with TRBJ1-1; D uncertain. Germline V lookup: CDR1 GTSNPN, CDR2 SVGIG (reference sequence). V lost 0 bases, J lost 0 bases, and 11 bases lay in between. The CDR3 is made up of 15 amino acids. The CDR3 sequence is CAWSVGPLMNTEAFF. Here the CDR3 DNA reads TGTGCCTGGAGTGTAGGGCCTCTGATGAACACTGAAGCTTTCTTT.